This T cell receptor (beta chain) stems from a study of blood T cell repertoires in COVID-19. Study-level information: The study drew acute and convalescent COVID-19 samples from the United States, Italy and Spain. PBMCs, B-cell-depleted T cells, or T cells were the source of the cDNA or gDNA that made up the material.

Authors' methods: Using reference gene primer amplification, nucleated cell counts were estimated. Sequencing was performed with immunoSEQ multiplex PCR; in TCRdb, only in-frame clones are kept and a portion is missing. V and J calls and clone size are as listed in that table; D and trimming were resolved from the DNA. Of nearly 90,000 clones listed, more than 70% are singletons. Between the trimmed V and J ends, which lost 1 base and 4 bases, there was a span of 7 bases. CDR1 and CDR2 from the germline V gene are SGHDN and FVKESK. This CDR3 comprises 13 residues. This clone was recorded once. The receptor was isolated from a man in his fifties or sixties with acute or convalescent COVID-19. This sequence joins TRBV14 and TRBJ1-2, with D unresolved. Sequenced input: peripheral blood. CDR3 nucleotides: TGTGCCAGCAGCCAAGGGGCCTTCTATGGCTACACCTTC. This gives the protein CASSQGAFYGYTF.